A single sample is the source of the 24 T cell receptor beta chains below, sequenced in a study of Graves' ophthalmopathy and Graves' hyperthyroidism. Amplification of TCR beta CDR3 regions used RNA transcripts. The first-round RT-PCR employed HTBI primers together with the Qiagen OneStep RT-PCR kit. A multiplex PCR was then performed as the second round. TCRdb re-called the multiplex PCR reads through MiXCR, storing one row per CDR3 protein. The sample holds around 340,000 distinct CDR3 sequences, 15% to 20% seen once. The material sequenced was peripheral blood. These receptors originate from an adult man with Graves' ophthalmopathy.

This clonotype showed up many times. The chain carries TRBV20-1 and TRBJ1-3; D remains ambiguous. V shed 3 bases and J shed 0 bases, with 12 bases lying between them. From germline, CDR1 is DFQATT and CDR2 SNEGSKA (reference sequence). The CDR3 is 15 amino acids. The CDR3 bases are TGCAGTGCTAGGGAGACACAGAGCTCTGGAAACACCATATATTTT. This gives the protein CSARETQSSGNTIYF.

This chain links TRBV9 with TRBJ2-5; TRBD1 matches 11 bases. This CDR3 has 18 residues. Germline V gene lookup returns CDR1 SGDLS and CDR2 YYNGEE. V shed 1 base and J 2 bases; nucleotides not matched to a gene: 10. The CDR3 DNA sequence: TGTGCCAGCAGCGTAACGCATGGACAGGGGGCTTTTCAAGAGACCCAGTACTTC. Amino acid sequence: CASSVTHGQGAFQETQYF.

The sample holds many counts of this clonotype. This chain uses TRBV6-2 or TRBV6-3 with TRBJ1-5; no reliable D call. V dropped 4 bases and J dropped 3 bases, with 19 bases sitting between them. Germline V lookup: CDR1 MNHEY, CDR2 SVGEGT. This CDR3 comprises 17 residues. Here the CDR3 DNA reads TGTGCCAGCAGTTTGGTAACCAGTCGGAATAACAATCAGCCCCAGCATTTT. Protein sequence: CASSLVTSRNNNQPQHF.

This clonotype was detected ten times or more. The V and J genes are TRBV7-6 and TRBJ2-7; 8 nucleotides line up with TRBD1. From germline, CDR1 is SGHVS and CDR2 FNYEAQ. CDR3 size: 14 residues. The V segment lost 5 bases and the J segment 6 bases; nucleotides outside the gene matches: 9. CDR3 sequence (DNA): TGTGCCAGCAGCCCCAGACAGGGGTTGGGCGAGCAGTACTTC. Translating it yields CASSPRQGLGEQYF.

The table lists this clonotype with many counts. This sequence joins TRBV27 and TRBJ2-5; D may be TRBD2 (5 bases). The CDR3 is 12 amino acids. Per the germline V gene, CDR1 is MNHEY and CDR2 is SMNVEV (reference sequence). Trimming cost V 6 bases and J 10 bases, with 15 bases left between them. CDR3 region: CASSLGPGIQYF. The CDR3 DNA sequence: TGTGCCAGCAGCCTCGGACCCGGGATCCAGTACTTC.

In this sample, this clonotype turned up many times. The V gene is TRBV7-6, the J gene TRBJ2-7; D remains ambiguous. Trimming cost V 2 bases and J 6 bases, with 14 bases left between them. This CDR3 spans 14 amino acids. Germline V gene lookup returns CDR1 SGHVS and CDR2 FNYEAQ. DNA for the CDR3: TGTGCCAGCAGCTTATCCTCACTGGCTGGCGAGCAGTACTTC. This sequence encodes CASSLSSLAGEQYF. The full variable domain, in which reference TRBV7-6 and TRBJ2-7 provide the parts outside the CDR3, is GAGVSQSPRYKVTKRGQDVALRCDPISGHVSLYWYRQALGQGPEFLTYFNYEAQQDKSGLPNDRFSAERPEGSISTLTIQRTEQRDSAMYRCASSLSSLAGEQYFGPGTRLTVT.

The genes are TRBV18 and TRBJ2-3; 9 bases line up with TRBD1. The trim removed 3 bases at V and 5 bases at J, leaving 6 bases unmatched. This CDR3 is built from 15 residues. The germline V gene encodes CDR1 KGHSH and CDR2 LQKENI. The CDR3 DNA reads TGTGCCAGCTCACCCAGGGGACAGGGTCAAGATACGCAGTATTTT. Translating it yields CASSPRGQGQDTQYF.

The genes are TRBV4-2 and TRBJ1-2, with D unclear. CDR1 and CDR2 from the germline V gene are LGHNA and YNFKEQ. V was clipped by 0 bases and J by 2 bases, with 4 bases between them. There are 13 residues in the CDR3. As DNA, the CDR3 is TGTGCCAGCAGCCAAGACCTGAACTATGGCTACACCTTC. Translated, it gives CASSQDLNYGYTF.

The genes are TRBV12-3 or TRBV12-4 and TRBJ1-2; a possible D gene is TRBD1 (5 bases). The CDR3 consists of 13 residues. Trimming left V 6 bases short and J 8 bases short, with 16 bases between. CDR3 sequence: CASSRATTRGYTF. DNA of the CDR3: TGTGCCAGCAGCAGGGCAACAACTAGGGGCTACACCTTC.

This clonotype was detected many times. The germline gene is not matched at one end of the junction; a read error may be the cause. The chain couples TRBV20-1 to TRBJ2-5; D not certain. The CDR3 has 15 residues. The germline gives CDR1 DFQATT, CDR2 SNEGSKA (reference sequence). CDR3 in DNA: TGCAGTGCTAGAGGCGTACTCCCAGCTTCAGAGGCCCAGTACTTC. This codes for CSARGVLPASEAQYF.

This clonotype was observed many times. The genes are TRBV9 and TRBJ2-4; D is perhaps TRBD1 (6 bases). CDR3 length: 14 amino acids. CDR1 SGDLS and CDR2 YYNGEE come from the germline V gene. V was trimmed by 5 bases and J by 7 bases, leaving 16 bases between them. As DNA, the CDR3 is TGTGCCAGCAGTCTACAGGGTTTCGGGAACATTCAGTACTTC. Its protein is CASSLQGFGNIQYF.

This clonotype was seen only once. The chain uses TRBV7-8 and TRBJ2-5, with 11 bases that match TRBD2. V dropped 5 bases and J dropped 0; count of bases not matched to a gene: 5. The CDR3 sequence is 16 residues long. Germline V gives CDR1 SGHVS, CDR2 FQNEAQ. The CDR3 DNA sequence: TGTGCCAGCAGCCCCGCTAGCGGGAGGTACCAAGAGACCCAGTACTTC. It yields the protein CASSPASGRYQETQYF. The variable domain in full, with the rest retrieved from reference TRBV7-8 and TRBJ2-5, is GAGVSQSPRYKVAKRGQDVALRCDPISGHVSLFWYQQALGQGPEFLTYFQNEAQLDKSGLPSDRFFAERPEGSVSTLKIQRTQQEDSAVYLCASSPASGRYQETQYFGPGTRLLVL.

The J gene is TRBJ1-6, the V gene TRBV6-2 or TRBV6-3, with 10 bases aligning to TRBD1. In germline, CDR1 is MNHEY, CDR2 SVGEGT. V trimming: 2 bases; J trimming: 6 bases; junction bases outside the gene matches: 7. The CDR3 covers 17 residues. CDR3 sequence reads: CASSYGGQGTRNSPLHF. The CDR3 DNA follows: TGTGCCAGCAGTTACGGGGGACAGGGGACTCGTAATTCACCCCTCCACTTT.

This clonotype was picked up many times. The chain carries TRBV6-1 and TRBJ2-3, with D perhaps TRBD1 or TRBD2 (6 bases each). V was trimmed by 5 bases and J by 8 bases, leaving 20 bases between them. Per the germline V gene, CDR1 is MNHNS and CDR2 is SASEGT. CDR3 length: 15 residues. The CDR3, as DNA: TGTGCCAGCAGTCTTGTCAGGGGAGGTTCATCTACGCAGTATTTT. Translating gives CASSLVRGGSSTQYF.

This clonotype was recorded at least ten times. The rearrangement links TRBV6-5 to TRBJ1-5; D is perhaps TRBD1 (6 bases). Germline-derived CDR1 and CDR2 are MNHEY and SVGAGI. The CDR3 contains 13 residues. V lost 8 bases, J lost 2 bases, and 10 bases lay in between. CDR3 region: CASARGRNQPQHF. In DNA, the CDR3 is TGTGCCAGCGCCAGGGGTCGCAATCAGCCCCAGCATTTT.

The chain uses TRBV10-3 and TRBJ2-7; TRBD2 is a possible D gene (5 bases). Germline V gives CDR1 ENHRY, CDR2 SYGVKD. V was shortened by 3 bases and J by 5 bases, with 11 bases between the two germline ends. There are 13 residues in the CDR3. CDR3 amino acids: CAISDRRSHEQYF. CDR3 bases: TGTGCCATCAGTGACAGGAGGTCCCACGAGCAGTACTTC.

At least ten counts were recorded for this clonotype. The rearrangement joins TRBV6-1 to TRBJ1-5; D is possibly TRBD1 (5 bases). This CDR3 has 12 residues. V was trimmed by 4 bases and J by 6 bases, leaving 7 bases between them. In germline, CDR1 is MNHNS, CDR2 SASEGT. The CDR3 sequence: CASSAGRQPQHF. The CDR3 DNA is TGTGCCAGCAGTGCAGGGCGTCAGCCCCAGCATTTT.

Comments on this clonotype: A read error may explain this, as a much larger clone is one base away. This chain uses TRBV12-3 or TRBV12-4 with TRBJ2-4; D perhaps matches TRBD2 (5 bases). The ends were cut back, 3 bases at V and 1 base at J, with 13 bases in the middle. The CDR3 has 16 residues. CDR3 in DNA: TGTGCCAGCAGTTTTCGAGCACGAGGGGCCAAAAACATTCAGTACTTC. Amino acids: CASSFRARGAKNIQYF.

The sample holds many counts of this clonotype. J is TRBJ1-6 and V is TRBV4-1, with D maybe TRBD1 (6 bases). Germline V gene data show CDR1 as MGHRA and CDR2 as YSYEKL. This CDR3 is built from 19 residues. Trimming left V 4 bases short and J 0 bases short, with 19 bases between. DNA for the CDR3: TGCGCCAGCAGCCTACCCAGGACAGACCACAGCTCCTATAATTCACCCCTCCACTTT. Translated, it gives CASSLPRTDHSSYNSPLHF.

About this clonotype: One base away lies a much larger clone, so this may be a sequencing read error. The chain has TRBV7-2 and TRBJ1-1; D is ambiguous. Looked up from germline, CDR1 is SGHTA and CDR2 is FQGNSA. The CDR3 covers 15 residues. The CDR3: CASSSSGNLNSEAFF. Here the CDR3 DNA reads TGTGCCAGCAGCTCGTCGGGGAACCTGAACTCTGAAGCTTTCTTT.

This clonotype was counted many times. This chain connects TRBV7-2 to TRBJ2-5, with 9 bases fitting TRBD2. The CDR3 covers 16 residues. Germline V lookup: CDR1 SGHTA, CDR2 FQGNSA. With 4 bases clipped from V and 5 bases from J, the junction kept 11 bases outside the gene matches. CDR3 sequence: CASSSGLASPGETQYF. The CDR3, as DNA: TGTGCCAGCAGCTCAGGACTAGCGAGTCCAGGGGAGACCCAGTACTTC.

In its sample, this clonotype was seen many times. V and J are TRBV20-1 and TRBJ2-4; TRBD2 matches at 9 bases. The germline V gene encodes CDR1 DFQATT and CDR2 SNEGSKA (reference sequence). V shed 5 bases and J 9 bases; nucleotides not matched to a gene: 8. The CDR3 runs 13 residues. The DNA for the CDR3 is TGCAGTGCTCAATCTAGCGGGGTGGGCATTCAGTACTTC. Amino acids: CSAQSSGVGIQYF.

This chain uses TRBV6-1 with TRBJ2-2; TRBD2 aligns across 7 bases. The ends lost 4 bases at V and 3 bases at J; junction bases unmatched: 2. In germline, CDR1 is MNHNS, CDR2 SASEGT. CDR3 length equals 14 residues. The CDR3: CASSGLADTGELFF. The CDR3 region has the DNA TGTGCCAGCAGTGGACTAGCCGACACCGGGGAGCTGTTTTTT.

This clonotype appeared many times. The chain carries TRBV6-1 and TRBJ2-4, with 8 bases lining up with TRBD1. There are 14 residues in the CDR3. The V segment lost 6 bases and the J segment 4 bases; nucleotides outside the gene matches: 5. From germline, CDR1 is MNHNS and CDR2 SASEGT. This CDR3 reads CASSDRGRKNIQYF. CDR3 DNA: TGTGCCAGCAGCGACAGGGGAAGAAAAAACATTCAGTACTTC.